This TCR beta chain appears in the sequencing data of a study of blood T cells in healthy people across ages. J was trimmed by 4 bases and V by 6 bases; bases with no gene match: 5. The CDR3 has 15 amino acids. The second PCR ran roughly 7 to 12 cycles with a sample-barcoded 5' primer and J-beta primers. TCRdb analysed the 5' RACE reads with MiXCR anew, one entry per CDR3 protein. The profile shows some 1.4 million distinct CDR3 sequences, roughly 40% of them singletons. Sequencing was performed on blood. This receptor was obtained from a young woman in good health. This chain connects TRBV12-3 or TRBV12-4 to TRBJ2-2, with 10 bases aligning to TRBD2. The CDR3 reads CASRYSGGPTGELFF. In DNA, the CDR3 is TGTGCCAGCAGATATAGCGGGGGGCCCACCGGGGAGCTGTTTTTT.